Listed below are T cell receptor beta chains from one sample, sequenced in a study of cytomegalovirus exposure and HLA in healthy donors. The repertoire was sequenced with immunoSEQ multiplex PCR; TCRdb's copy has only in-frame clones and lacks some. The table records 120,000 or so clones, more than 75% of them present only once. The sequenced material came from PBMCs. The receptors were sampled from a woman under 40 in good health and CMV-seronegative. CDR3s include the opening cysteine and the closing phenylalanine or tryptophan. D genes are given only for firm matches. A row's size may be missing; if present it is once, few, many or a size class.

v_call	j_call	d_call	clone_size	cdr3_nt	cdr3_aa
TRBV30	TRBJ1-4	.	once	TGTGCCTGGAGTGTGGGAGGGTCAACTAATGAAAAACTGTTTTTT	CAWSVGGSTNEKLFF
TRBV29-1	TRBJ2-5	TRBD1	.	TGCAGCGTTGAGGGACAGGGGGCACGGGAGACCCAGTACTTC	CSVEGQGARETQYF
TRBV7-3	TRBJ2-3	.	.	TGTGCCAGCAGCTTACAGGGGCCGGCAGATACGCAGTATTTT	CASSLQGPADTQYF
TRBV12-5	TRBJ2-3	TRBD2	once	TGTGCTAGTGCTCCCCCCAGCGGGGCCACAGATACGCAGTATTTT	CASAPPSGATDTQYF
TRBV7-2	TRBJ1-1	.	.	TGTGCCAGCAGCTTGCAGGGAAACACTGAAGCTTTCTTT	CASSLQGNTEAFF
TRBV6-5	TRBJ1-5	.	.	TGTGCCAGCAGGCCTCCGGGGAATCAGCCCCAGCATTTT	CASRPPGNQPQHF
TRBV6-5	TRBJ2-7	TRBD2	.	TGTGCCAGCAGTTACGACGGGGGGGCGAAGGAGCAGTACTTC	CASSYDGGAKEQYF
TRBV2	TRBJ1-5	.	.	TGTGCCAGCAGTGAAAGGACTTATCAGCCCCAGCATTTT	CASSERTYQPQHF
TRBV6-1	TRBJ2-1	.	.	TGTGCCAGCAGTGTGCAGGACAGACACAATGAGCAGTTCTTC	CASSVQDRHNEQFF
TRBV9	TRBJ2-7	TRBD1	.	TGTGCCAGCAGCGTGGACAGGGGCGAGCAGTACTTC	CASSVDRGEQYF
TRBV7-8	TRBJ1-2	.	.	TGTGCCAGCAGCTTAGGAGAAAACTATGGCTACACCTTC	CASSLGENYGYTF
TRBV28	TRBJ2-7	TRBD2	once	TGTGCCAGCAGTTTATGGGGCCTAGCGGGGCGCCGCTCCTACGAGCAGTACTTC	CASSLWGLAGRRSYEQYF
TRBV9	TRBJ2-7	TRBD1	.	TGTGCCAGCAGCGTAGCGACAGGGGCATCCTACGAGCAGTACTTC	CASSVATGASYEQYF
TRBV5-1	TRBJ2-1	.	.	TGCGCCAGCAGCCCGACAGTAGGCAATGAGCAGTTCTTC	CASSPTVGNEQFF
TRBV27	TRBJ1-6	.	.	TGTGCCAGCAGTTTTCTTAGGATCGGGGCACCCCTCCACTTT	CASSFLRIGAPLHF
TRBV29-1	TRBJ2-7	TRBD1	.	TGCAGCGTGCGACAGGGGCGAACCTCCTACGAGCAGTACTTC	CSVRQGRTSYEQYF
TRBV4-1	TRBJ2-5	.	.	TGCGCCAGCAGCCACCTCGAGGGCCAAGAGACCCAGTACTTC	CASSHLEGQETQYF
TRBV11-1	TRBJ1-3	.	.	TGTGCCAGCAGCTCAGGGTCGGTCGGAAACACCATATATTTT	CASSSGSVGNTIYF
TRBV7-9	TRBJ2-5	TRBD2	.	TGTGCCAGCGGACTAGGCGTCGAGACCCAGTACTTC	CASGLGVETQYF
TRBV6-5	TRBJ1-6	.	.	TGTGCCAGCAGTTATACAGGATATGGATCACCCCTCCACTTT	CASSYTGYGSPLHF
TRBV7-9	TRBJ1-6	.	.	TGTGCCAGCAGCTTCCCGGACAGTTCTTCACCCCTCCACTTT	CASSFPDSSSPLHF
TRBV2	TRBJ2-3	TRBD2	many	TGTGCCAGCAGATGGGGGAGGGGCGCAGATACGCAGTATTTT	CASRWGRGADTQYF
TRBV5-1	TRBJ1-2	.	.	TGCGCCAGCAGCTTGAAGGGGGAGCGGGGCTACACCTTC	CASSLKGERGYTF
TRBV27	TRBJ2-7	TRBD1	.	TGTGCCAGCAGGAAAGAGGGACAGGTTCGGCCCTACGAGCAGTACTTC	CASRKEGQVRPYEQYF
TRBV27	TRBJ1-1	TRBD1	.	TGTGCCAGCAGTTCAGACAGGGGGCGGACTGAAGCTTTCTTT	CASSSDRGRTEAFF
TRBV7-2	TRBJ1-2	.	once	TGTGCCAGCAGCTTAGTAGACAGACCTAACTATGGCTACACCTTC	CASSLVDRPNYGYTF